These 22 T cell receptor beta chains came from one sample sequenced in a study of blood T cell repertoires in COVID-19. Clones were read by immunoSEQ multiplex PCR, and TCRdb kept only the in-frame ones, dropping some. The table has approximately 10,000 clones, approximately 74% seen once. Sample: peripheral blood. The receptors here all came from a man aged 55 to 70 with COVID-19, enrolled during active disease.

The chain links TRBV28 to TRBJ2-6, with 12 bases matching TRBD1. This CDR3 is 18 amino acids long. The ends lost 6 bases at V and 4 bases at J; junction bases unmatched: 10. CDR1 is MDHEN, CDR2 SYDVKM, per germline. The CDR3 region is CASSLWGQGANGANVLTF. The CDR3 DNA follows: TGTGCCAGCAGCTTGTGGGGACAGGGGGCTAACGGGGCCAACGTCCTGACTTTC.

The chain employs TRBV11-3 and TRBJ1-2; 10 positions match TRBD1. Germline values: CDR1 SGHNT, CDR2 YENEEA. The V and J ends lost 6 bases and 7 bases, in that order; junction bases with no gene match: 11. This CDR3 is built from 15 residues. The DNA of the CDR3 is TGTGCCAGCAGTTTCACCGGGACAGGGGAAATTGGCTACACCTTC. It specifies CASSFTGTGEIGYTF.

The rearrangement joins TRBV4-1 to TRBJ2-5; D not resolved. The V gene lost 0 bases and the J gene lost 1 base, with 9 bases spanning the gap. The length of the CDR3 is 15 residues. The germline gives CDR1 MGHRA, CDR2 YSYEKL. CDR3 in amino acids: CASSQDRLTQETQYF. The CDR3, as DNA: TGCGCCAGCAGCCAAGACAGGCTGACCCAAGAGACCCAGTACTTC.

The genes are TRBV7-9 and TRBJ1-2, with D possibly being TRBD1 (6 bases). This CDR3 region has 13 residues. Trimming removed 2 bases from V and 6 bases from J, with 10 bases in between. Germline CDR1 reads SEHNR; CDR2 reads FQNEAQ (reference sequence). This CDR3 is CASSLTTGHGYTF. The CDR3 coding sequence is TGTGCCAGCAGCTTAACTACAGGGCATGGCTACACCTTC.

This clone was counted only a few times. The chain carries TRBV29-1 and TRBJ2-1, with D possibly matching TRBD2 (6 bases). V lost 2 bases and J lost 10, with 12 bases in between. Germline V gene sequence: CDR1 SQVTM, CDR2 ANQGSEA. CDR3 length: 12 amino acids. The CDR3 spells CSVEPGLGEQFF. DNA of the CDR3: TGCAGCGTTGAACCGGGACTTGGCGAGCAGTTCTTC.

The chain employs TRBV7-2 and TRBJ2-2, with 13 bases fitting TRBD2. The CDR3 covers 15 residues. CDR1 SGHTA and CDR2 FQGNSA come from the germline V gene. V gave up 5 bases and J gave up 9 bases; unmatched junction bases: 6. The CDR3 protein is CASSPGLAGVRELFF. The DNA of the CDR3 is TGTGCCAGCAGCCCCGGACTAGCGGGAGTGAGGGAGCTGTTTTTT.

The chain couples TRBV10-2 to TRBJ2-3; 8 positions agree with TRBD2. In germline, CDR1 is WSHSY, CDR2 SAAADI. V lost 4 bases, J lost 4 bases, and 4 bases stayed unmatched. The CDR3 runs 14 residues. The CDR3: CASSVMRGADTQYF. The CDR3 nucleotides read TGCGCCAGCAGTGTGATGCGGGGGGCAGATACGCAGTATTTT.

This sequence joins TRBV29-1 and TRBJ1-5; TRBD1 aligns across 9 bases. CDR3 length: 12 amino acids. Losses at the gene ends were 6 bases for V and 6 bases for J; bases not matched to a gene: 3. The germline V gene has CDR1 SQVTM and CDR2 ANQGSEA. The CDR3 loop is CSVRQGGQPQHF. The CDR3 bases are TGCAGCGTACGACAGGGGGGTCAGCCCCAGCATTTT.

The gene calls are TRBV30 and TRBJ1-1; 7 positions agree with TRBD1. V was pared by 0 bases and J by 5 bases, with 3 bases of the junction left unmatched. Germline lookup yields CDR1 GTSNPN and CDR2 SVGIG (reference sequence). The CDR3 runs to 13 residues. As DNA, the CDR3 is TGTGCCTGGAGTGTACCAGGGGGTACTGAAGCTTTCTTT. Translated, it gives CAWSVPGGTEAFF.

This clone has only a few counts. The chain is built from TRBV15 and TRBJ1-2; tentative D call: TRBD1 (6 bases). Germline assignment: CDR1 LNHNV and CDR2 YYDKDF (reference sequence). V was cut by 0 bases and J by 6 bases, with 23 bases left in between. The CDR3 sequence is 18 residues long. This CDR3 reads CATSRDPGGATGLNGYTF. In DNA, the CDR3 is TGTGCCACCAGCAGAGACCCTGGTGGTGCCACAGGGCTTAATGGCTACACCTTC.

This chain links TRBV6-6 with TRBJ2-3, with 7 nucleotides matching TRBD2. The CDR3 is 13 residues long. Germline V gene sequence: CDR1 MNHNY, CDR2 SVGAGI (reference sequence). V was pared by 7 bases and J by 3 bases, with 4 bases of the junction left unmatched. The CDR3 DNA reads TGTGCCAGCAACAGCGGGGAGACAGATACGCAGTATTTT. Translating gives CASNSGETDTQYF.

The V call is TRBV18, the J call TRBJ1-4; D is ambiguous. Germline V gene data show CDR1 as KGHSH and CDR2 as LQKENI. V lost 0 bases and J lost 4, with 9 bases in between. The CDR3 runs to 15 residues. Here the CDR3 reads CASSPPEARNEKLFF. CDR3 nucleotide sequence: TGTGCCAGCTCACCACCGGAGGCCCGTAATGAAAAACTGTTTTTT.

CDR3 residues: CAITNRGGESTDTQYF. The DNA for the CDR3 is TGTGCCATTACCAACCGAGGCGGGGAGAGCACAGATACGCAGTATTTT. The rearrangement uses TRBV10-3 and TRBJ2-3; tentatively, D is TRBD2 (6 bases). V lost 9 bases to trimming and J lost 0 bases, with 19 bases between them. The CDR3 is 16 amino acids. The germline gives CDR1 ENHRY, CDR2 SYGVKD.

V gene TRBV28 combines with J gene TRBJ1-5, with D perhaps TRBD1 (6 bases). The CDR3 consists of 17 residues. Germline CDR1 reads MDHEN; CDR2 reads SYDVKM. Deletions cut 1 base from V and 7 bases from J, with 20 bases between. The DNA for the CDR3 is TGTGCCAGCAGTTTATATATGGGCGACAGGAGACAACAGCCCCAGCATTTT. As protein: CASSLYMGDRRQQPQHF.

The DNA for the CDR3 is TGTGCCAGCAGTTTATCGGTCGGCGGTGGCTACACCTTC. Translation: CASSLSVGGGYTF. V gene TRBV27 combines with J gene TRBJ1-2; the D is unclear. This CDR3 has 13 amino acids. The germline V and J ends were trimmed by 0 bases and 7 bases, with 9 bases remaining between them. Looked up from germline, CDR1 is MNHEY and CDR2 is SMNVEV (reference sequence).

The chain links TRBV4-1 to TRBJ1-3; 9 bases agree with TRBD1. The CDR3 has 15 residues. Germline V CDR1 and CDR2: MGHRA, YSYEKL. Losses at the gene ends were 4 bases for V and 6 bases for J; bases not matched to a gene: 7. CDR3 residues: CASSLRTGEANTIYF. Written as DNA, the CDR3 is TGCGCCAGCAGCCTCCGGACAGGGGAGGCAAACACCATATATTTT.

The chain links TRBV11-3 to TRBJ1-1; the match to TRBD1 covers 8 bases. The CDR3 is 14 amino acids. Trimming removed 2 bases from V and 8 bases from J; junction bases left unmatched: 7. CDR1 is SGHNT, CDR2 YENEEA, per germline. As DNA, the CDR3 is TGTGCCAGCAGCTTAACACGGACAGGGAGAGAAGCTTTCTTT. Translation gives CASSLTRTGREAFF.

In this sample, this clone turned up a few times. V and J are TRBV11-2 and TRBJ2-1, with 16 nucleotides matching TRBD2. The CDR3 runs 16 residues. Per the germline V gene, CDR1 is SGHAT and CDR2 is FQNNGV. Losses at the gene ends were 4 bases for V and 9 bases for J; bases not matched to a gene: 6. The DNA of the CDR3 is TGTGCCAGCAGCTCCGGGACTAGCGGGAGGGGGAGTGAGCAGTTCTTC. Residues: CASSSGTSGRGSEQFF.

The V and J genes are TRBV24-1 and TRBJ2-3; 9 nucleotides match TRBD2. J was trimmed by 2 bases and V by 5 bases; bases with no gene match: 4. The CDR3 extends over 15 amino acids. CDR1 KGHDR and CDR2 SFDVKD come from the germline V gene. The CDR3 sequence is CATSGTSELTDTQYF. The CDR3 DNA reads TGTGCCACCAGTGGGACTAGCGAGCTCACAGATACGCAGTATTTT.

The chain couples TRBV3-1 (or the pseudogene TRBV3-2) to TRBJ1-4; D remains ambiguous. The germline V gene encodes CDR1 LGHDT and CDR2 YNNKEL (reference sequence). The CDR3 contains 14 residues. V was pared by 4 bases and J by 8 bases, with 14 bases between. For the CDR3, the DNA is TGTGCCAGCAGCCCATCCCTGGCGGGAGAAAAACTGTTTTTT. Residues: CASSPSLAGEKLFF.

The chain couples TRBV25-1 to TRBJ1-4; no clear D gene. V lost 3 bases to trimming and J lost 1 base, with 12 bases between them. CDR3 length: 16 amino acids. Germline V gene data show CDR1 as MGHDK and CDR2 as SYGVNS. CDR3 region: CASSDMRFRTNEKLFF. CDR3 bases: TGTGCCAGCAGTGACATGAGGTTTAGAACTAATGAAAAACTGTTTTTT.

As DNA, the CDR3 is TGTGCCAGCAGCTCTACAGGGGGCCCGAACACTGAAGCTTTCTTT. Translation: CASSSTGGPNTEAFF. The chain combines TRBV11-2 with TRBJ1-1, with TRBD1 matching 9 bases. Germline lookup yields CDR1 SGHAT and CDR2 FQNNGV. This CDR3 contains 15 residues. The junction had 4 bases not matched to a gene; V was cut back by 4 bases and J by 1 base. The whole variable domain, filled in from reference TRBV11-2 and TRBJ1-1, reads EAGVAQSPRYKIIEKRQSVAFWCNPISGHATLYWYQQILGQGPKLLIQFQNNGVVDDSQLPKDRFSAERLKGVDSTLKIQPAKLEDSAVYLCASSSTGGPNTEAFFGQGTRLTVV.